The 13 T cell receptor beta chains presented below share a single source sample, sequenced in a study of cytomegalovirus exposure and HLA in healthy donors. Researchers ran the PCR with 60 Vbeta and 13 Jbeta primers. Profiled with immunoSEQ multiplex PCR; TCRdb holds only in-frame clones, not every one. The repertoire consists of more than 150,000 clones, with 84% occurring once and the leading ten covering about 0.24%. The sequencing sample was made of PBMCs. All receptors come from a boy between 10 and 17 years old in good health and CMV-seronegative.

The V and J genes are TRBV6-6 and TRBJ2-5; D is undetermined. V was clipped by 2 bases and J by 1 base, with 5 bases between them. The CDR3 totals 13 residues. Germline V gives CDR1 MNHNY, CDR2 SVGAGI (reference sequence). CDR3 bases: TGTGCCAGCAGTTACAGCTTCCAAGAGACCCAGTACTTC. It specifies CASSYSFQETQYF.

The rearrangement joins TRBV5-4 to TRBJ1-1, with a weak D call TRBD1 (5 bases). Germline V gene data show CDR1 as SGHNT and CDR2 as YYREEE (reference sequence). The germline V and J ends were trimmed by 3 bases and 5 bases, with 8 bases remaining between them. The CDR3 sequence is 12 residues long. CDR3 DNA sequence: TGTGCCAGCAGCTACGGGGGGACTGAAGCTTTCTTT. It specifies CASSYGGTEAFF.

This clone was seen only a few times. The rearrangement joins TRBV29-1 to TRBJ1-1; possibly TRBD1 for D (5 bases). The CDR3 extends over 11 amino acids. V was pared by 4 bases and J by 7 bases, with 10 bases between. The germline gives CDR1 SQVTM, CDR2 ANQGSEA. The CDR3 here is CSVGWGGEAFF. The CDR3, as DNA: TGCAGCGTTGGCTGGGGGGGTGAAGCTTTCTTT.

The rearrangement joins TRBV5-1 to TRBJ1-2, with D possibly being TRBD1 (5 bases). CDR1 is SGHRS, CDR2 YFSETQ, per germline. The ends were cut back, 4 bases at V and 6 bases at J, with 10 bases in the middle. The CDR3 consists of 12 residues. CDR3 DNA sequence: TGCGCCAGCAGCGCGGCCAGGGATGGCTACACCTTC. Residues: CASSAARDGYTF.

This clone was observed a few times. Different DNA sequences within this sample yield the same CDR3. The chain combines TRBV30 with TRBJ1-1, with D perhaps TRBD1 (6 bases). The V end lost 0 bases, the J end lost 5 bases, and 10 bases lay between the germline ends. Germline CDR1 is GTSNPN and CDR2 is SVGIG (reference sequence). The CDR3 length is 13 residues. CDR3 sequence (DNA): TGTGCCTGGAGTGTCGGCCAGGGGACTGAAGCTTTCTTT. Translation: CAWSVGQGTEAFF. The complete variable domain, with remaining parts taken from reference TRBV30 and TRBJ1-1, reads SQTIHQWPATLVQPVGSPLSLECTVEGTSNPNLYWYRQAAGRGLQLLFYSVGIGQISSEVPQNLSASRPQDRQFILSSKKLLLSDSGFYLCAWSVGQGTEAFFGQGTRLTVV.

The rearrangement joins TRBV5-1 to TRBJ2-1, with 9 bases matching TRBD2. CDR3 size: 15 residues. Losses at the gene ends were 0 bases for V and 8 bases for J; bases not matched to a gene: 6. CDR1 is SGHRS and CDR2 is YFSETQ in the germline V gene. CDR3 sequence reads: CASSLAGGGAYEQFF. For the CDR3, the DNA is TGCGCCAGCAGCTTGGCCGGCGGGGGGGCCTATGAGCAGTTCTTC.

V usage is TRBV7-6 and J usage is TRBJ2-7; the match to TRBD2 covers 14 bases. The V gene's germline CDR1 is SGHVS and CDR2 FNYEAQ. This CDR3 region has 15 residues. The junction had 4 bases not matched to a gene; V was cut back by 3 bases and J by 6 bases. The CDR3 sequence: CASSLGLAGASEQYF. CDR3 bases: TGTGCCAGCAGCTTGGGACTAGCGGGAGCTAGCGAGCAGTACTTC.

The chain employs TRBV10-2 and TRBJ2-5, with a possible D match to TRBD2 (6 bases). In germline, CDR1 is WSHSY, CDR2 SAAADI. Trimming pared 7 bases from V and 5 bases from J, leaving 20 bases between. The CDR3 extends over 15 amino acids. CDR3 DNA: TGCGCCAGCACCGGATTAGCGGAGGGGCGGGAGACCCAGTACTTC. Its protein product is CASTGLAEGRETQYF.

The CDR3 sequence is CASSGETGEVGYGYTF. DNA for the CDR3: TGTGCCAGCAGTGGAGAGACAGGGGAAGTGGGCTATGGCTACACCTTC. This chain links TRBV6-1 with TRBJ1-2, with 8 positions matching TRBD1. The CDR3 sequence is 16 residues long. The germline V gene has CDR1 MNHNS and CDR2 SASEGT. With 4 bases clipped from V and 4 bases from J, the junction kept 11 bases outside the gene matches.

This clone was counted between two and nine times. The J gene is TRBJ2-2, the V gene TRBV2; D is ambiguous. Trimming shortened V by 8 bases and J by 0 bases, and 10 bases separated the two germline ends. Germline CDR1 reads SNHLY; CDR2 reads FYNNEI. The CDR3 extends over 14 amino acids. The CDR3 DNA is TGTGCCAGCGTTGGCTTTACGAACACCGGGGAGCTGTTTTTT. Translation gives CASVGFTNTGELFF. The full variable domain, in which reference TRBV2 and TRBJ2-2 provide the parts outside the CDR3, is EPEVTQTPSHQVTQMGQEVILRCVPISNHLYFYWYRQILGQKVEFLVSFYNNEISEKSEIFDDQFSVERPDGSNFTLKIRSTKLEDSAMYFCASVGFTNTGELFFGEGSRLTVL.

The CDR3: CASSLAGGNEQFF. CDR3 coding DNA: TGTGCCAGCAGCTTGGCAGGGGGCAATGAGCAGTTCTTC. The chain is built from TRBV5-4 and TRBJ2-1; 7 bases are a match to TRBD1. The CDR3 consists of 13 residues. V was clipped by 0 bases and J by 6 bases; unmatched bases: 0. Per germline, CDR1 SGHNT and CDR2 YYREEE (reference sequence).

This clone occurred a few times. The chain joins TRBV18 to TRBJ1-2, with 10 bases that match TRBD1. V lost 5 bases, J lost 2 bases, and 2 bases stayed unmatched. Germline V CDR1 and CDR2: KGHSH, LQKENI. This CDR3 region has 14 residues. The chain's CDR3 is CASSKGQGNYGYTF. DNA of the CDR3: TGTGCCAGCTCAAAGGGACAGGGGAACTATGGCTACACCTTC.

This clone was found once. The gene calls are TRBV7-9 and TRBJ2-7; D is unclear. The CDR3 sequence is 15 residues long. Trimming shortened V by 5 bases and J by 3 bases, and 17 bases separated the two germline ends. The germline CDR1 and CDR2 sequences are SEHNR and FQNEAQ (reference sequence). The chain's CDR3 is CASSVLTYVGYEQYF. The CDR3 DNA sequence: TGTGCCAGCAGCGTACTGACTTACGTAGGCTACGAGCAGTACTTC.